Sequencing of this T cell receptor (beta chain) was carried out in a study of blood T cell repertoires in COVID-19. In the original workflow: Amplification of reference gene primers provided the estimated nucleated cell counts. Data came from immunoSEQ multiplex PCR; TCRdb stores just in-frame clones and leaves some out. The V and J calls and the clone size are those of that table, but D and trimming were determined from the DNA. Seen here are around 220,000 clones, 87% observed once, and the top ten hold about 6%. Residents of under 25 US areas, aged roughly 18 to 95 years, made up the participants. Assignments of participants to cohorts depended upon their own reported clinical history. This clonotype was obtained from a woman aged 25 to 45 with acute COVID-19. The sample consisted of PBMCs or T cells enriched from blood (not recorded which).

CDR3 DNA: TGTGCCAGCAGTGATGGACCCGCGGACAGAACAAGCAATCAGCCCCAGCATTTT. As protein: CASSDGPADRTSNQPQHF. The rearrangement uses TRBV6-1 and TRBJ1-5; tentative D call: TRBD1 (6 bases). The CDR3 is made up of 18 amino acids. The V gene lost 3 bases and the J gene lost 1 base, with 19 bases spanning the gap. Germline-derived CDR1 and CDR2 are MNHNS and SASEGT.